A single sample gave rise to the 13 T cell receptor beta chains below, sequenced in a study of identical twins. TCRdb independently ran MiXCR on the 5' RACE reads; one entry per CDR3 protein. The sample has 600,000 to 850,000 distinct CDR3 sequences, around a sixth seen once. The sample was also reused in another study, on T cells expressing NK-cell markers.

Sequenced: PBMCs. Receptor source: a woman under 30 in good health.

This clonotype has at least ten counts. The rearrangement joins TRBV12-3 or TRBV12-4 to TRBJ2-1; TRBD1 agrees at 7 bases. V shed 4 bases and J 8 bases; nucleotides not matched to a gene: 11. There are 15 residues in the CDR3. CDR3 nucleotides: TGTGCCAGCAGTTCGACAGGGACGCCGGAGGATGAGCAGTTCTTC. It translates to CASSSTGTPEDEQFF.

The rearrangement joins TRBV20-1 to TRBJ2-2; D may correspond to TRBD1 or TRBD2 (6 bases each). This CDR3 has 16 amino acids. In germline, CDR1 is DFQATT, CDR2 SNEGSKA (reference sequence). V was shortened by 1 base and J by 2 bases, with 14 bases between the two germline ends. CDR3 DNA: TGCAGTGCTAGAGGAGGAGGGGGGACCAACACCGGGGAGCTGTTTTTT. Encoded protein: CSARGGGGTNTGELFF.

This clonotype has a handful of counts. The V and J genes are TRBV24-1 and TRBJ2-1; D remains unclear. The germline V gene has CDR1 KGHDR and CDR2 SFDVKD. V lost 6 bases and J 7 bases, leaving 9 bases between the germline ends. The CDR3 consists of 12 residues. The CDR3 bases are TGTGCCACCAGTAACAGCTTGAATGAGCAGTTCTTC. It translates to CATSNSLNEQFF.

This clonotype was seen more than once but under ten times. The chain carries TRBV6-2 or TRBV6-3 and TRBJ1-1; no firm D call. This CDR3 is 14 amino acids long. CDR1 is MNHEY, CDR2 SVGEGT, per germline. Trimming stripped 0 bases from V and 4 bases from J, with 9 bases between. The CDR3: CASSYSVSITEAFF. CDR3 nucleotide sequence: TGTGCCAGCAGTTACTCGGTCTCCATCACTGAAGCTTTCTTT.

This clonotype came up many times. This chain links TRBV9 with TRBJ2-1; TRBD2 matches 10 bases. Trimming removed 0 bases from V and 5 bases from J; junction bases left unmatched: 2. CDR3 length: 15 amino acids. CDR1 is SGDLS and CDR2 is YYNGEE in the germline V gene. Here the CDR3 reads CASSVASGGNNEQFF. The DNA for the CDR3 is TGTGCCAGCAGCGTAGCTAGCGGGGGCAACAATGAGCAGTTCTTC.

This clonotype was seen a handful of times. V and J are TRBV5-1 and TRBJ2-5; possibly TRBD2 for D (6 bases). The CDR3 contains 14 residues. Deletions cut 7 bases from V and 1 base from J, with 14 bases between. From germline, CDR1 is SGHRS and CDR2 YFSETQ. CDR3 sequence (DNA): TGCGCCAGCGGTACTAGCCAATTCCAAGAGACCCAGTACTTC. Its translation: CASGTSQFQETQYF. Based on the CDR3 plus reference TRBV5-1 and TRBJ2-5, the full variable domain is KAGVTQTPRYLIKTRGQQVTLSCSPISGHRSVSWYQQTPGQGLQFLFEYFSETQRNKGNFPGRFSGRQFSNSRSEMNVSTLELGDSALYLCASGTSQFQETQYFGPGTRLLVL.

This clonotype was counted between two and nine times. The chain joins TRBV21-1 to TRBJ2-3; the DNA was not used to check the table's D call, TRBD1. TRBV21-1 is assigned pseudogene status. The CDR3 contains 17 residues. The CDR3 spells CATLPPTTGMSTDTQYF. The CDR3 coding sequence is TGTGCCACCCTACCCCCGACGACAGGGATGAGCACAGATACGCAGTATTTT.

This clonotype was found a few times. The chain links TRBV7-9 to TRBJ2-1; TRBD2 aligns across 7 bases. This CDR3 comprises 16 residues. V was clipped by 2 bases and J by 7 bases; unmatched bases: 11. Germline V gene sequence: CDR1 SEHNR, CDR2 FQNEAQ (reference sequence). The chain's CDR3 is CASSLIRAGAGNEQFF. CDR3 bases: TGTGCCAGCAGCTTAATAAGGGCGGGAGCGGGAAATGAGCAGTTCTTC.

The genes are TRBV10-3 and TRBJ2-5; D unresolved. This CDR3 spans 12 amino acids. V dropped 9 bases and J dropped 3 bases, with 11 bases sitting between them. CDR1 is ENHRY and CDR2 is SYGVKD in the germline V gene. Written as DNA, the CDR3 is TGTGCCATTCGAGGCTCGGAAGAGACCCAGTACTTC. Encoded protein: CAIRGSEETQYF.

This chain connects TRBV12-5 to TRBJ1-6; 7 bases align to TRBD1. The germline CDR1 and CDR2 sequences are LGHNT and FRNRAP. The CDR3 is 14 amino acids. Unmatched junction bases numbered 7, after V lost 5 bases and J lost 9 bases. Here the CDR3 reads CASGLQGILSPLHF. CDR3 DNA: TGTGCTAGTGGTCTACAGGGGATTCTTTCACCCCTCCACTTT.

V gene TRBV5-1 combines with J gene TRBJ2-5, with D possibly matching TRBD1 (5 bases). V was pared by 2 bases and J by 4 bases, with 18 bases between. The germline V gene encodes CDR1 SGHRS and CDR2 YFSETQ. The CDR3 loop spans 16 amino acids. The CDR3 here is CASSFYRPRSAETQYF. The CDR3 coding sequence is TGCGCCAGCAGCTTTTACAGGCCGCGGTCGGCAGAGACCCAGTACTTC. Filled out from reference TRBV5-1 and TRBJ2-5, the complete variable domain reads KAGVTQTPRYLIKTRGQQVTLSCSPISGHRSVSWYQQTPGQGLQFLFEYFSETQRNKGNFPGRFSGRQFSNSRSEMNVSTLELGDSALYLCASSFYRPRSAETQYFGPGTRLLVL.

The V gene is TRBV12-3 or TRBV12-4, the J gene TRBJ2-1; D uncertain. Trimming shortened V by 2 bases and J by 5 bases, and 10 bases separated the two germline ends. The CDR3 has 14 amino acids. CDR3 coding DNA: TGTGCCAGCAGTTTAAACGGGCCCGACAATGAGCAGTTCTTC. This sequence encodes CASSLNGPDNEQFF.

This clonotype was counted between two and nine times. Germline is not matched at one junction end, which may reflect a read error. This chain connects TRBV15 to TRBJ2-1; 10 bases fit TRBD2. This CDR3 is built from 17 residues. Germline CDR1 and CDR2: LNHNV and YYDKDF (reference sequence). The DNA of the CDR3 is TGTACCACCTGGGACCATAGCGGGAGGCTGGGGTACAATGAGCAGTTCTTC. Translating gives CTTWDHSGRLGYNEQFF.